The text below deals with one T cell receptor (beta chain). The source of the sample is a study of blood T cell repertoires in COVID-19. The overall study: Acute and convalescent COVID-19 samples came from the United States, Italy and Spain. PBMCs, B-cell-depleted T cells, or T cells were the source of the cDNA or gDNA that made up the material.

Authors' analysis steps: Reference gene primer amplification yielded estimated nucleated cell counts. Measured with immunoSEQ multiplex PCR; TCRdb has only the in-frame clones, and not every one. Clone size and V and J calls were adopted from that table, with D and trimming inferred from the DNA. The sample lists roughly 230,000 clones, roughly nine tenths occurring once. This CDR3 is 15 amino acids long. V gave up 1 base and J gave up 5 bases, with 13 bases separating them. Germline CDR1 LNHNV, CDR2 YYDKDF (reference sequence). The material sequenced was peripheral blood. The sequence was collected from a woman aged 35 to 49 who had recovered from COVID-19. The rearrangement links TRBV15 to TRBJ2-3, with D unclear. Here the CDR3 reads CATSRVLSLKDTQYF. The CDR3, as DNA: TGTGCCACCAGCAGAGTATTAAGCTTGAAAGATACGCAGTATTTT.